This note documents a single T cell receptor (beta chain) sequence. There is no known antigen for this receptor. No base quality information exists; no much larger clone differs at one position. Reading the label with the study, this specimen's time point is: healthy volunteer bleed at 2 weeks. Total RNA was isolated from unfractionated whole blood collected in Tempus Blood RNA tubes. As TCR sequencing controls, 4 or 5 healthy volunteers were used, with blood taken at day 0, 2 weeks and 6 weeks. There are 11 amino acids in the CDR3, from cysteine to phenylalanine inclusive. The kept DNA is CDR3 alone, 33 bases in frame from the first base. Trimming takes 2 bases off V and 6 bases off J; junction bases not matched to a gene: 1. CDR1 and CDR2 are drawn from the germline V gene (reference sequence): DFQATT, SNEGSKA. The data stem from a study of human T cells and chemical hapten exposure (dated by TCRdb to the early 2020s). In terms of the full investigation: Libraries were pooled for sequencing, and variation in per-sample TCR yields was attributed mainly to small differences in library volumes within the pool. From each blood RNA sample, both TCR alpha and TCR beta chains were sequenced. In alopecia patients, the study followed how the peripheral blood TCR repertoire changed in vivo over primary and secondary sensitization to diphenylcyclopropenone (DPC), a hapten.

Paper-wide results and their limitations: The number of TCRs above 1 in 1000 frequency did not change with DPC sensitization; there was no evidence of global repertoire structure alterations. Repeated subsampling changed both the strength of the expansion versus patch-test correlation and the threshold at which the correlation became significant.

The library was obtained by RACE. This sample was sequenced with a NextSeq 500. During library preparation, unique molecular identifiers were attached to individual cDNA molecules so that TCRs could be counted quantitatively and reproducibly. Regarding the original processing steps: The median number of TCRs per sample was around 100,000, ranging from about 23,224 to 700,000. V, J and CDR3 annotation of the TCR reads was carried out using the Decombinator software suite. To make PS versus PT1 abundance plots, every sample was subsampled to the same number of TCRs (28,000). TCRs were defined as expanded if absent before sensitization and observed at least eight times at the 2-week time point. Using fastp trimming at Q25 and MiXCR clonotype assembly, TCRdb reanalyzed the public sequencing data and kept in-frame beta chains. A single entry per CDR3 protein holds the most common genes and DNA from its merged rows. TCRdb assigned the V and J calls; the authors' analysis was not used. The sample has more than 70,000 distinct CDR3 sequences on record, 8.5% to 9% of them singletons. 2.5% to 3% of the sample belongs to the ten largest clones.

The receptor was isolated from a female donor in good health. Some clones in this sample may be carry-over from other donors' samples. The sequenced material came from whole blood. The sequence is built from TRBV20-1 and TRBJ2-7; TRBD2 fits 7 bases in the junction. The DNA is TGCAGTGCTAGAAGGACTAGCGAGCAGTACTTC. Its translation reads: CSARRTSEQYF.